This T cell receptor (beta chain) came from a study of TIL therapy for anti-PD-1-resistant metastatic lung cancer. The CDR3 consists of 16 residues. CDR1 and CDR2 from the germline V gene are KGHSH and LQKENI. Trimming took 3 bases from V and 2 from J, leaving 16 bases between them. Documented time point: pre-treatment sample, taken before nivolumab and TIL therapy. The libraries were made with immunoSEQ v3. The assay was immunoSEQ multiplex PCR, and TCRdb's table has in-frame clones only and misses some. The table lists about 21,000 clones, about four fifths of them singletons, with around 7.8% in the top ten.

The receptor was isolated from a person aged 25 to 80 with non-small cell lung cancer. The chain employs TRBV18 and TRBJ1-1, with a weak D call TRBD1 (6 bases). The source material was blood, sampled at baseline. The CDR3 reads CASSPHPPRGNTEAFF. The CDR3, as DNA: TGTGCCAGCTCACCGCATCCCCCCAGGGGAAACACTGAAGCTTTCTTT.